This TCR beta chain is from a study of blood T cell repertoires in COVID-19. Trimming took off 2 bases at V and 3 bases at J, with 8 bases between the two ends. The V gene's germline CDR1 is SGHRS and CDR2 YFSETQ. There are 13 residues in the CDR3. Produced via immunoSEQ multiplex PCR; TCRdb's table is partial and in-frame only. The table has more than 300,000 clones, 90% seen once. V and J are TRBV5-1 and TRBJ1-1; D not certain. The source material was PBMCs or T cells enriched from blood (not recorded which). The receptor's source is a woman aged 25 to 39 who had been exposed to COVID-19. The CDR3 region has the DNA TGCGCCAGCAGCTTCTCCTCGGACACTGAAGCTTTCTTT. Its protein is CASSFSSDTEAFF.